The 14 T cell receptor beta chains below come from one sample, sequenced in a study of cytomegalovirus exposure and HLA in healthy donors (dated by TCRdb to about 2017). Receptor amplification or capture employed the immunoSEQ multiplex PCR assay. A mixture of 60 forward primers for TCR Vbeta segments and 13 reverse primers for TCR Jbeta segments was used in the multiplex PCR. Held by TCRdb, this immuneACCESS table contains in-frame sequences only and omits some clones. Under half of the omission traces to an unresolved V gene where checked; the cause of the rest is unknown. This specimen's table enumerates 100,000 to 150,000 clones. Roughly 2% of the sample goes to the ten largest clones. The specimen sequenced was PBMCs. These receptors came from a man aged 35-49 years in good health and CMV-seronegative.

The chain employs TRBV11-3 and TRBJ2-1; TRBD1 agrees at 7 bases. Germline V lookup: CDR1 SGHNT, CDR2 YENEEA. This CDR3 is built from 15 residues. V gave up 4 bases and J gave up 4 bases; unmatched junction bases: 7. CDR3 sequence reads: CASSSGPGQYNEQFF. CDR3 coding DNA: TGTGCCAGCAGCTCCGGACCGGGACAGTACAATGAGCAGTTCTTC. The variable domain in full, with the rest retrieved from reference TRBV11-3 and TRBJ2-1, is EAGVVQSPRYKIIEKKQPVAFWCNPISGHNTLYWYLQNLGQGPELLIRYENEEAVDDSQLPKDRFSAERLKGVDSTLKIQPAELGDSAVYLCASSSGPGQYNEQFFGPGTRLTVL.

Concerning this clone itself: This CDR3 is also generated by other DNA sequences in the sample. The chain uses TRBV20-1 and TRBJ1-1; no reliable D call. The V end lost 6 bases, the J end lost 6 bases, and 11 bases lay between the germline ends. This CDR3 has 11 amino acids. CDR1 is DFQATT and CDR2 is SNEGSKA in the germline V gene (reference sequence). The CDR3 region has the DNA TGCAGTGCCAGCATAGGAGCTGAAGCTTTCTTT. Its translation: CSASIGAEAFF.

The chain combines TRBV11-1 with TRBJ1-1; D remains ambiguous. Germline V CDR1 and CDR2: SGHAT, FQDESV (reference sequence). Trimming removed 3 bases from V and 10 bases from J, with 12 bases in between. The CDR3 has 12 residues. CDR3 DNA: TGTGCCAGCAGCTTTTCGAGGGTCGGAGCTTTCTTT. Its translation is CASSFSRVGAFF.

The chain combines TRBV7-9 with TRBJ1-3; a possible D gene is TRBD1 (5 bases). The germline CDR1 and CDR2 sequences are SEHNR and FQNEAQ (reference sequence). CDR3 length equals 16 residues. Trimming removed 2 bases from V and 2 bases from J, with 13 bases in between. CDR3 sequence: CASSLSQAGPGNTIYF. The CDR3 DNA sequence: TGTGCCAGCAGCTTATCACAGGCCGGGCCTGGAAACACCATATATTTT.

Notes on this clone: The identical CDR3 is also encoded by other nucleotide sequences in the sample. The chain is built from TRBV5-1 and TRBJ2-1; 13 bases are a match to TRBD2. The V and J ends lost 0 bases and 8 bases, in that order; junction bases with no gene match: 2. This CDR3 has 15 residues. CDR1 is SGHRS, CDR2 YFSETQ, per germline. CDR3 amino acids: CASSLGTSGSDEQFF. CDR3 in DNA: TGCGCCAGCAGCTTGGGGACTAGCGGGAGCGATGAGCAGTTCTTC.

The V call is TRBV2, the J call TRBJ2-2; 9 nucleotides align to TRBD2. The CDR3 extends over 15 amino acids. Germline V gene data show CDR1 as SNHLY and CDR2 as FYNNEI. Trimming removed 1 base from V and 4 bases from J; junction bases left unmatched: 1. The CDR3 region has the DNA TGTGCCAGCAGTGAAGTGACTAGCGGCACCGGGGAGCTGTTTTTT. The encoded protein is CASSEVTSGTGELFF.

The rearrangement uses TRBV27 and TRBJ2-3, with a possible D match to TRBD2 (6 bases). V gave up 7 bases and J gave up 5 bases, with 10 bases separating them. The CDR3 spans 12 residues. Looked up from germline, CDR1 is MNHEY and CDR2 is SMNVEV (reference sequence). The CDR3 DNA reads as TGTGCCAGCACCTCGGGAGAAGATACGCAGTATTTT. This codes for CASTSGEDTQYF.

The rearrangement uses TRBV27 and TRBJ2-7; 7 bases align to TRBD1. Germline assignment: CDR1 MNHEY and CDR2 SMNVEV (reference sequence). The CDR3 extends over 13 amino acids. With 9 bases clipped from V and 2 bases from J, the junction kept 7 bases outside the gene matches. CDR3 sequence reads: CARGPGGTYEQYF. As DNA, the CDR3 is TGTGCCAGGGGACCAGGGGGAACCTACGAGCAGTACTTC.

The chain has TRBV5-4 and TRBJ2-3; D is uncertain. Per the germline V gene, CDR1 is SGHNT and CDR2 is YYREEE (reference sequence). CDR3 size: 17 residues. V shed 4 bases and J shed 1 base, with 19 bases lying between them. Here the CDR3 DNA reads TGTGCCAGCAGCCTTGCGGAAGCCGCCCTGCGCACAGATACGCAGTATTTT. Translating gives CASSLAEAALRTDTQYF. Filled out from reference TRBV5-4 and TRBJ2-3, the complete variable domain reads ETGVTQSPTHLIKTRGQQVTLRCSSQSGHNTVSWYQQALGQGPQFIFQYYREEENGRGNFPPRFSGLQFPNYSSELNVNALELDDSALYLCASSLAEAALRTDTQYFGPGTRLTVL.

The chain joins TRBV28 to TRBJ1-2, with a tentative D call TRBD1 (5 bases). V lost 7 bases and J 1 base, leaving 19 bases between the germline ends. The CDR3 covers 16 residues. The V gene's germline CDR1 is MDHEN and CDR2 SYDVKM. The CDR3 DNA sequence: TGTGCCAGCAACCAAGGAGGGGCTCCACTTAACTATGGCTACACCTTC. It encodes CASNQGGAPLNYGYTF.

This sequence joins TRBV10-3 and TRBJ2-7; D perhaps matches TRBD2 (5 bases). The CDR3 sequence is 12 residues long. Germline CDR1 and CDR2: ENHRY and SYGVKD. V dropped 6 bases and J dropped 2 bases, with 8 bases sitting between them. Here the CDR3 DNA reads TGTGCCATCAGGGACTCAACCTACGAGCAGTACTTC. Translating gives CAIRDSTYEQYF.

This chain links TRBV29-1 with TRBJ1-1; D gene ambiguous. CDR3 length: 12 amino acids. Germline values: CDR1 SQVTM, CDR2 ANQGSEA. V was clipped by 7 bases and J by 6 bases, with 15 bases between them. CDR3 protein: CSERSSYPEAFF. CDR3 in DNA: TGCAGCGAGAGATCGAGCTACCCTGAAGCTTTCTTT. The whole variable domain, remainder taken from reference TRBV29-1 and TRBJ1-1, is SAVISQKPSRDICQRGTSLTIQCQVDSQVTMMFWYRQQPGQSLTLIATANQGSEATYESGFVIDKFPISRPNLTFSTLTVSNMSPEDSSIYLCSERSSYPEAFFGQGTRLTVV.

In nucleotides, the CDR3 is TGCGCCAGCAGAGAAACAGGGGGGCAAGGGCAGTACTTC. Translated, it gives CASRETGGQGQYF. V is TRBV5-1 and J is TRBJ2-7, with TRBD1 matching 8 bases. CDR3 length: 13 residues. The germline CDR1 and CDR2 sequences are SGHRS and YFSETQ. Losses at the gene ends were 5 bases for V and 9 bases for J; bases not matched to a gene: 10.

The chain recombines TRBV9 with TRBJ2-1, with 11 nucleotides matching TRBD2. The CDR3 runs to 15 residues. CDR1 and CDR2 from the germline V gene are SGDLS and YYNGEE. J lost 4 bases, V lost 3 bases, and 3 bases had no gene match. The CDR3 coding sequence is TGTGCCAGCAGCGCGCGACTAGCGGGATACAATGAGCAGTTCTTC. It specifies CASSARLAGYNEQFF. Variable domain in full (rest from reference TRBV9 and TRBJ2-1): DSGVTQTPKHLITATGQRVTLRCSPRSGDLSVYWYQQSLDQGLQFLIQYYNGEERAKGNILERFSAQQFPDLHSELNLSSLELGDSALYFCASSARLAGYNEQFFGPGTRLTVL.